This note documents a single T cell receptor beta chain sequence. Its target antigen remains unknown. No base quality values were provided; no much bigger clone lies one nucleotide off. The sample comes from a study of cytomegalovirus exposure and HLA in healthy donors listed by TCRdb under 2017. The study in broad terms: An earlier analysis of some 620 of the donors reported approximately 280 Gb of sequence data and around 100 million unique TCR beta sequences obtained from about 179 million T cells. An early release that covered fewer than 750 HLA-typed donors contained around 330 gigabases of sequencing data and roughly 84 million unique TCR sequences. Of the roughly 390 genotyped donors, 80% to 90% were placed in the genetic ancestry cluster associated with self-reported Caucasian donors. The aim of the study was to test whether cataloging public T cell receptors could identify signatures of past pathogen exposure. The study profiled the T cell repertoires of some 610 subjects by immunosequencing and related them to cytomegalovirus serostatus. Besides the first cohort of 666 subjects, a separate validation cohort made up of 120 or so different subjects was used. To predict cytomegalovirus infection status, the study brought together high-throughput TCR immunosequencing, statistical association of individual TCRs with disease status, and machine learning. A later analysis re-analyzed previously published TCR beta repertoires from 650 to 800 donors and added high-resolution HLA genotyping to study TCR occurrence patterns. Rather than drawing on any new phenotypic data, the later analysis identified candidate immune exposures from TCR beta sequences and the way those sequences occurred across donors. To decide whether each TCR beta V gene segment behaved as functional or pseudogenic, an earlier analysis of some 540 of the donors relied on high-throughput TCR beta sequencing. Donor age, sex, ethnicity and CMV serostatus were compiled together with the repertoire data. A later genetic analysis took genome-wide SNP genotypes for about three fifths of the 666 donors and used that subset as a discovery cohort. All discovery cohort repertoires had been generated using a single sequencing platform. HLA typing covered class I and class II loci at four-digit resolution. Typing coverage varied by locus: roughly 620-640 donors for A, B, C, DRB1 and DQB1; approximately 500 for DQA1; over 600 for DPA1; 400 to 480 for DPB1. Roughly 5 DR-DQ haplotypes were handled as single units for association and clustering because linkage in the cohort was strong. Among around 400 genotyped donors of the cohort, an average of about 220,000 unique TCR beta nucleotide sequences was sequenced per donor, of which roughly 17% were non-productive. The full study reports these points: Linkage disequilibrium might explain the correlated functional status among segregating V segments, but an unknown experimental factor could not be ruled out. Strong co-occurrence of HLA alleles, especially DR and DQ, made assigning TCR associations to individual alleles difficult. The authors suggested that the approach could potentially be extended to other disease states and immunological phenotypes. For the cohort, immune exposure information was limited to CMV serostatus. Because the 87-base-pair reads could not distinguish some IMGT-functional V segments, including TRBV6-2 and TRBV6-3, those segments were excluded. A total of 164 TCR beta chains were listed by the study as associated with cytomegalovirus. A later analysis found that HLA-associated TCR beta chains were more clonally expanded and had lower generation probabilities than equally common non-associated chains. Several of the top co-occurrence clusters appeared to be linked to parvovirus B19, influenza, CMV and Epstein-Barr virus, according to a later analysis. In a later analysis, some 17,000 TCR beta sequences were associated with specific HLA alleles at a false discovery rate of 0.05. In an earlier analysis of 587 of the donors, most TCR beta V segments appeared in productive rearrangements about 90% or about 30% of the time, broadly matching IMGT annotations. In a later analysis, the rate of TCR association differed among HLA loci, with DRB1 alleles having the most associated TCRs and HLA-C alleles having the fewest. In both the original and validation cohorts, the classifier was reported to diagnose cytomegalovirus status with high specificity and sensitivity. Because counts were too low, about 17 rarely observed V segments, including chromosome 9 orphons, were excluded from the earlier analysis of 500 to 700 of the donors. Because some donors lacked HLA typing at each locus, the association tests relied only on the typed subset. This cohort had only TCR beta chains sequenced, and the lack of alpha or paired-chain data limited which features could be detected. A cluster of highly shared sequence variants was judged likely to represent a technical artifact of the sequencing pipeline. Sequencing depth was assumed to be roughly uniform across donors in the presence/absence analyses, though that assumption may not hold. Compared with the roughly 700-donor mean, donors in an Asian-associated ancestry cluster had fewer N-insertions in productive TCRs, according to a later genetic analysis. An association between a missense DCLRE1C variant and V-gene and J-gene trimming of TCR beta chains was found in a later genetic analysis and replicated in an independent cohort. A further reported finding was that TCR beta sequences accurately predicted the HLA-A and HLA-B alleles for most subjects in the first cohort. In vitro tests confirmed that a few of the cytomegalovirus-associated TCR beta chains recognize cytomegalovirus antigens. While some public TCRs were present in many individuals, most TCR sequences turned up only very rarely across donors. According to a later analysis, most CMV-associated TCR beta chains appeared to be HLA-restricted, and the HLA associations seemed to be driven largely by CMV exposure.

In total, just over 650 healthy bone marrow donors made up the cohort. At the time of sampling, every cohort member was nominally healthy, though immune exposures that went unrecorded were likely present. The donor tested CMV seropositive and was one of the 289 seropositive cohort members. Every donor gave a peripheral blood sample, and the peripheral blood mononuclear cells from that sample were used for TCR beta sequencing. The Qiagen DNeasy Blood Extraction Kit was used to extract genomic DNA from the blood cell samples. The method was the immunoSEQ multiplex PCR assay. For the multiplex PCR, a mixture combining 60 forward primers for TCR Vbeta segments and 13 reverse primers for TCR Jbeta segments was used. A multiplex PCR assay on genomic DNA amplified the CDR3 region of rearranged TCR beta genes. On the Illumina HiSeq System, the amplified TCR beta libraries were sequenced as 87-base-pair reads. The authors' analysis ran thus. A later analysis counted 65 million to 90 million unique TCR beta chains across the 666 repertoires, and about 10 million of these chains were shared by at least two donors. To remove PCR and sequencing errors, raw reads were error-corrected and collapsed into unique sequences using a nearest-neighbor algorithm that merged closely related sequences. Alignment of CDR3 sequences to IMGT reference sequences was used to assign V, D and J gene segments. Each retained sequence needed at least a six-nucleotide match to both a V gene segment and a J gene segment. Rearrangements were classified as productive when the CDR3 lacked stop codons and remained in frame with V and J, and all other rearrangements were classified as non-productive. Following IMGT convention, CDR3 was defined as the stretch from the second conserved V-encoded cysteine to the conserved J-encoded phenylalanine. Sequences without an unambiguous match to a single V gene segment were excluded from the earlier analysis of a few hundred of the donors. An earlier analysis of some 500 of the donors classified V segments as functional when productive rearrangements were above 56.7% and as segregating when the standard deviation between donors was above 5%. A statistical classification framework was developed to diagnose cytomegalovirus status using the catalog of TCR beta chain sequences. A later analysis assigned V and J genes by comparing TCR nucleotide sequences with IMGT/GENE-DB human TR gene sequences. In a later analysis, CDR3 sequences and most-parsimonious VDJ recombination scenarios were assigned using the TCRdist pipeline. A later analysis defined each TCR beta chain by its CDR3 amino acid sequence plus V-gene family, and excluded reads lacking a unique V-gene family. As a way to deal with suspected cross-contamination and a sequencing artifact, a later analysis dropped under 600 nucleotide sequences that were highly shared and had low generation probability. In a later analysis, a clonal expansion index for each public chain was calculated from normalized within-repertoire ranks of inferred template counts. In a later analysis, generation probabilities were computed with a VDJ recombination model fitted to out-of-frame rearrangements, and the resulting probabilities were checked against IGoR. Hypergeometric tests were used in a later analysis to score TCR-TCR, TCR-HLA and TCR-CMV co-occurrence, with a repertoire-size bias correction applied to the TCR pairs. In a later analysis, false discovery rates were estimated by permuting HLA or CMV assignments 20 times. In a later analysis, co-occurring TCRs were grouped using DBSCAN, with TCRdist sequence similarity added in when clustering inside HLA-allele-positive subsets. Co-occurrence clustering excluded repertoires with fewer than 30,000 or more than 120,000 public chains, plus five with anomalous nucleotide sharing. In TCRdb, the immuneACCESS table is reduced to in-frame sequences with V and J assigned. These tables do not hold every clone; where another copy was compared, an unresolved V gene accounts for under half, and the others remain unexplained. The V and J calls and clone size come from that table; D and trimming were worked out from the DNA. Within this sample are about 160,000 clones, with around 76% of them counted one time only. Of the sample, 6% to 7.5% falls within the top ten clones.

CDR1 is given as MNHEY and CDR2 as SVGAGI, both from the germline V gene. From the cysteine up to the phenylalanine, the CDR3 has a length of 15 residues. Only CDR3 DNA is held: 45 bases, read in frame from base 1. The junction carries 13 bases between V and J, which are trimmed by 5 bases and 3 bases respectively. In this chain, TRBV6-5 is recombined with TRBJ2-2; TRBD2 is a possible D gene, resting on 5 matching bases. The source material was PBMCs. The receptor was derived from a man between 35 and 55 years old in good health and CMV-seropositive. The CDR3 sequence is CASSPRADYTGELFF. The nucleotides are TGTGCCAGCAGTCCACGGGCGGACTACACCGGGGAGCTGTTTTTT.